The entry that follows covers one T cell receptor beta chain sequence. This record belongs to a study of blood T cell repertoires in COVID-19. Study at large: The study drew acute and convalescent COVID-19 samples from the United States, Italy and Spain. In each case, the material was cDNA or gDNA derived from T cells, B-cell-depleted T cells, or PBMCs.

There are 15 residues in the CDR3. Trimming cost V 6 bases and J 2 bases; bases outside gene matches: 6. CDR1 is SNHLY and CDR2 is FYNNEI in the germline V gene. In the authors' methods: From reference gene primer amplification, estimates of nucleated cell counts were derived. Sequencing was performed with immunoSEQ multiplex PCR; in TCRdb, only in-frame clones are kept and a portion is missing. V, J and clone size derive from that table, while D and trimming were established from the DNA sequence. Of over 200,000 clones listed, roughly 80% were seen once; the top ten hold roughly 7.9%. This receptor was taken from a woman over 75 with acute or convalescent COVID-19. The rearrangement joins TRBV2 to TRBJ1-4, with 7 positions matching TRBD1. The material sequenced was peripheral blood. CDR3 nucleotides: TGTGCCAGCAGCGGTAACAGGGGTACTAATGAAAAACTGTTTTTT. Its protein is CASSGNRGTNEKLFF.